The clone carrying this T cell receptor (beta chain) appeared once. Germline lookup yields CDR1 SQVTM and CDR2 ANQGSEA. CDR3 length: 13 amino acids. The ends lost 7 bases at V and 2 bases at J; junction bases unmatched: 3. The sample is drawn from a study of blood T cell repertoires in COVID-19. Looking at the study overall: Samples of COVID-19 (acute and convalescent) were obtained from the United States, Italy and Spain. Sources were T cells, B-cell-depleted T cells, or PBMCs; the material itself was cDNA or gDNA.

Per the authors' pipeline: Estimated nucleated cell counts came from reference gene primer amplification. Generated by immunoSEQ multiplex PCR, the TCRdb table keeps only in-frame clones and is missing some. D and trimming come from the DNA, and the V and J calls and clone size come from that table. This sample has tens of thousands of clones; roughly 87% occur once, and the top ten carry roughly 3.9%. A Seattle source enrolled patients during active infection and followed them longitudinally. The V call is TRBV29-1, the J call TRBJ1-5; 9 bases map to TRBD1. This clonotype originated in a man aged 40-55 years with COVID-19, enrolled during active disease. The specimen sequenced was peripheral blood. In DNA, the CDR3 is TGCAGCGCCCGGACAGGGGGCAATCAGCCCCAGCATTTT. Encoded protein: CSARTGGNQPQHF.